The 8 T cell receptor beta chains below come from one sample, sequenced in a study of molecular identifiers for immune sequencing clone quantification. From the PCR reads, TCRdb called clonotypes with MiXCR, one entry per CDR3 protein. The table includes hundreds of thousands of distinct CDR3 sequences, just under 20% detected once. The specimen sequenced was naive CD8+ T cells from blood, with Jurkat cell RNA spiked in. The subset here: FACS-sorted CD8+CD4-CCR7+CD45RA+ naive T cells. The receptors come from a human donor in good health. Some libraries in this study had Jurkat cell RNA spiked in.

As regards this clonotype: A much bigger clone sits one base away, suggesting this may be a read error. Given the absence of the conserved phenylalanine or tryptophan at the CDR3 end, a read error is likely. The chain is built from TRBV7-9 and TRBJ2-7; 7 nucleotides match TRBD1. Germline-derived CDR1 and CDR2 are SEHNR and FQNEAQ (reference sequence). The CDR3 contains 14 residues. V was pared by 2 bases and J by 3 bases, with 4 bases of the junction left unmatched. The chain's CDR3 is CASSLPGQNYEQYL. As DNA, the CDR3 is TGTGCCAGCAGCTTACCGGGACAGAACTACGAGCAGTACCTC.

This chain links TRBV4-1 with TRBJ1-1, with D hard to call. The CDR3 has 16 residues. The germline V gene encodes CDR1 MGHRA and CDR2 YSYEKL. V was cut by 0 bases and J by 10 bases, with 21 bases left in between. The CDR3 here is CASSQDTAHRPESAFF. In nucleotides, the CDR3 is TGCGCCAGCAGCCAAGATACGGCCCACCGACCCGAATCAGCTTTCTTT.

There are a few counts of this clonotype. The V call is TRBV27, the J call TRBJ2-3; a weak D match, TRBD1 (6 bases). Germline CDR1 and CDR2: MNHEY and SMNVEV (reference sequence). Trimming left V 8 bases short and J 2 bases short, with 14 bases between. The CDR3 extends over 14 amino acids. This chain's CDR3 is CASRDTLITDTQYF. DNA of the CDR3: TGTGCCAGCCGGGACACCCTAATCACAGATACGCAGTATTTT.

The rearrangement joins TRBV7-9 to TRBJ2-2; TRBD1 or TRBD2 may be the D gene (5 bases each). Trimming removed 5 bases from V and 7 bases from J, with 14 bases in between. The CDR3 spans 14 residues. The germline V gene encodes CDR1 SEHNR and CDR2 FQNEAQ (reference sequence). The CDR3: CASSLPGRSGELFF. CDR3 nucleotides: TGTGCCAGCAGCCTACCGGGACGCAGCGGGGAGCTGTTTTTT. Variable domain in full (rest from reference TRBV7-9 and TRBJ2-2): DTGVSQNPRHKITKRGQNVTFRCDPISEHNRLYWYRQTLGQGPEFLTYFQNEAQLEKSRLLSDRFSAERPKGSFSTLEIQRTEQGDSAMYLCASSLPGRSGELFFGEGSRLTVL.

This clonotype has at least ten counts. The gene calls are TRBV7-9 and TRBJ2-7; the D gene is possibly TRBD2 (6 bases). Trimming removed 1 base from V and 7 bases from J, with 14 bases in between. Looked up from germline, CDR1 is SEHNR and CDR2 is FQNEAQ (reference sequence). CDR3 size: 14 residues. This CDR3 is CASSLVAPEGEQYF. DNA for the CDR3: TGTGCCAGCAGCTTAGTTGCCCCGGAGGGGGAGCAGTACTTC.

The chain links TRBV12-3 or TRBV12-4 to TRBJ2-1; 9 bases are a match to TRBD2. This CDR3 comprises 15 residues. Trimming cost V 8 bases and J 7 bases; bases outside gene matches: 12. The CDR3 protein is CASSFSAGGRNEQFF. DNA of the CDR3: TGTGCCAGCTCCTTTTCGGCGGGAGGGCGTAATGAGCAGTTCTTC.

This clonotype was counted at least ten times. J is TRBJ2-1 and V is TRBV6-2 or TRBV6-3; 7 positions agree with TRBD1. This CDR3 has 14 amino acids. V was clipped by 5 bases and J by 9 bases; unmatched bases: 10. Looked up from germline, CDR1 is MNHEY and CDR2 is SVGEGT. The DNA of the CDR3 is TGTGCCAGCAGTCCGCCGGACAGGTACGGTGAGCAGTTCTTC. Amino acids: CASSPPDRYGEQFF.

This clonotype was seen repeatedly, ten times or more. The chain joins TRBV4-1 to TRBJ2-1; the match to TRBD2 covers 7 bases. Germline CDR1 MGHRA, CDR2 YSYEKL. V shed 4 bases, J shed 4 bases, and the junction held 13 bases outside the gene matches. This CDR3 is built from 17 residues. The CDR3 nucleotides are TGCGCCAGCAGCCGCACTCCTGGGGGGGTAGGATACAATGAGCAGTTCTTC. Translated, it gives CASSRTPGGVGYNEQFF.